Listed below are T cell receptor beta chains from one sample, sequenced in a study of molecular identifiers for immune sequencing clone quantification. TCRdb re-analysed the PCR reads in MiXCR, keeping a single row per CDR3 protein. The sample lists approximately 500,000 distinct CDR3 sequences; about a fifth were seen once. The sample comprised naive CD8+ T cells from blood, with Jurkat cell RNA spiked in. Receptors originate from a human donor in good health. Some libraries in this study had Jurkat cell RNA spiked in. The CDR3 runs from the conserved cysteine through the conserved F or W. The D gene is left open where the match is weak. Clone size is given for some rows only: seen once, a few or many times, or a class if the clone is expanded.

j_call clone_size v_call d_call cdr3_nt cdr3_aa
TRBJ2-7 few TRBV5-6 . TGTGCCAGCAGCGTCGGTTCCTTGGGTCAGGACGAGCAGTACTTC CASSVGSLGQDEQYF
TRBJ2-3 many TRBV5-4 TRBD2 TGTGCCAGCAGCCAGGGACTAGCGGTTAGCACAGATACGCAGTATTTT CASSQGLAVSTDTQYF
TRBJ1-1 many TRBV5-4 . TGTGCCAGCGAGGAGGGGGATGCGACTGAAGCTTTCTTT CASEEGDATEAFF
TRBJ1-1 few TRBV30 . TGTGCCTGGAGTGGGCAGGGGAGTACTGAAGCTTTCTTT CAWSGQGSTEAFF
TRBJ2-1 many TRBV7-9 . TGTGCCAGCAGCTTAACGGGACACCCCGGCTATGAGCAGTTCTTC CASSLTGHPGYEQFF
TRBJ2-1 many TRBV6-5 . TGTGCCAGCAGTTACGGGAGCCGCAATGAGCAGTTCTTC CASSYGSRNEQFF
TRBJ2-3 many TRBV20-1 TRBD2 TGCAGTGCTTATATAGCGGGGGTCACAGATACGCAGTATTTT CSAYIAGVTDTQYF
TRBJ2-4 few TRBV21-1 . TGTGCCAGCAGCAAAGTTGACTATACAGCACTAGCCAAAAACATTCAGTACTTC CASSKVDYTALAKNIQYF
TRBJ2-7 few TRBV4-1 . TGCGCCAGCAGCCAAGTCGGCCCCGTGGGGAACGAGCAGTACTTC CASSQVGPVGNEQYF
TRBJ1-1 many TRBV4-3 TRBD1 TGCGCCAGCAGCCAACTACGACAGGGAATGAACACTGAAGCTTTCTTT CASSQLRQGMNTEAFF
TRBJ2-1 few TRBV2 TRBD2 TGTGCCAGCAGAGGAAGGACTAGCGGGAATGAGCAGTTCTTC CASRGRTSGNEQFF
TRBJ2-3 many TRBV6-5 . TGTGCCAGCAGCTACCAGGTCACAGATACGCAGTATTTT CASSYQVTDTQYF
TRBJ2-3 many TRBV6-6 TRBD2 TGTGCCAGCAGCCAGATGGGACTAGCGGGGCTTACAGATACGCAGTATTTT CASSQMGLAGLTDTQYF
TRBJ2-3 few TRBV27 TRBD1 TGTGCCAGCCGGATGGCAGGGGGTAGTATAGATACGCAGTATTTT CASRMAGGSIDTQYF
TRBJ1-4 few TRBV4-3 . TGCGCCAGCAGCCAAGATTCGGTAGGGCAGACGAATGAAAAACTGTTTTTT CASSQDSVGQTNEKLFF
TRBJ2-3 many TRBV19 . TGTGCCAGTAGTGTGACGGGTCCGGATACGCAGTATTTT CASSVTGPDTQYF
TRBJ1-4 few TRBV4-3 TRBD1 TGCGCCAGCAGCCAAGATATAACGACAGGGATTAATGAAAAACTGTTTTTT CASSQDITTGINEKLFF
TRBJ2-3 . TRBV4-1 . TGCGCCAGCAGTCAGACCGGGGCGCTCACAGATACGCAGTATTTT CASSQTGALTDTQYF
TRBJ2-3 many TRBV30 . TGTGCCGCGGACAGTTCAGGCGGGACAGATACGCAGTATTTT CAADSSGGTDTQYF
TRBJ2-7 many TRBV25-1 . TGTGCCAGCAAAACAGACGGTCCTCAGCTTTCGATCGAGCAGTACTTC CASKTDGPQLSIEQYF
TRBJ2-7 many TRBV5-5 . TGTGCCAGCAGCTTGACGGACGAGCAGTACTTC CASSLTDEQYF
TRBJ2-1 . TRBV7-9 TRBD2 TGTGCCAGCAGCACGACAACTAGCGGGCACACCTACAATGAGCAGTTCTTC CASSTTTSGHTYNEQFF
TRBJ1-2 few TRBV20-1 . TGCAGTGCCCGTTTCGTGCATGGCTACACCTTC CSARFVHGYTF